This TCR beta chain derives from a study of blood T cell repertoires in COVID-19. In the study's own analysis: Researchers report that nucleated cell counts were estimated from reference gene primer amplification. Produced via immunoSEQ multiplex PCR; TCRdb's table is partial and in-frame only. V, J and clone size derive from that table, while D and trimming were established from the DNA sequence. This sample has some 210,000 clones, with around 81% found just once. Trimming left V 0 bases short and J 1 base short, with 9 bases between. This CDR3 comprises 15 residues. Germline V CDR1 and CDR2: SGHDN, FVKESK. Individuals drawn from around 24 US areas were about 18 to 100 years old.

Sequenced sample: PBMCs or T cells enriched from blood (not recorded which). The chain combines TRBV14 with TRBJ1-1; D might be TRBD1 (5 bases). The clonotype originates from a man aged 25 to 45 with acute COVID-19. CDR3 DNA: TGTGCCAGCAGCCAAGATCCGGGGGGGAACACTGAAGCTTTCTTT. This codes for CASSQDPGGNTEAFF.